The 23 T cell receptor beta chains below all came from one sample that was sequenced in a study of technical replicates of blood from a few donors. Assay: immunoSEQ multiplex PCR; the TCRdb copy retains only in-frame clones and omits some. Of 75,000 to 95,000 clones in the sample, roughly 92% were seen once. Sequencing used T cells isolated from PBMCs. Receptors were obtained from a human donor in good health.

The rearrangement joins TRBV25-1 to TRBJ1-3; TRBD1 matches at 9 bases. V trimming: 0 bases; J trimming: 4 bases; junction bases outside the gene matches: 10. Germline CDR1 MGHDK, CDR2 SYGVNS. The length of the CDR3 is 18 residues. The CDR3 coding sequence is TGTGCCAGCAGTGAATATGGGACAGGGTATTTGGCGGGAAACACCATATATTTT. Translation: CASSEYGTGYLAGNTIYF. Using reference TRBV25-1 and TRBJ1-3 for the parts outside the CDR3, the full variable domain is EADIYQTPRYLVIGTGKKITLECSQTMGHDKMYWYQQDPGMELHLIHYSYGVNSTEKGDLSSESTVSRIRTEHFPLTLESARPSHTSQYLCASSEYGTGYLAGNTIYFGEGSWLTVV.

The chain joins TRBV19 to TRBJ2-6; the match to TRBD1 covers 7 bases. The V gene end was trimmed by 4 bases and the J gene end by 0 bases; junction bases not matched to a gene: 9. The CDR3 covers 18 residues. CDR1 LNHDA and CDR2 SQIVND come from the germline V gene (reference sequence). The CDR3 bases are TGTGCCAGTAGTACCAGGGACAGACTTTACTCTGGGGCCAACGTCCTGACTTTC. Encoded protein: CASSTRDRLYSGANVLTF.

V gene TRBV6-4 combines with J gene TRBJ2-2; D uncertain. Germline V CDR1 and CDR2: MRHNA, SNTAGT. V was shortened by 2 bases and J by 3 bases, with 4 bases between the two germline ends. This CDR3 comprises 13 residues. The CDR3 spells CASSDRDTGELFF. The CDR3 region has the DNA TGTGCCAGCAGTGACAGAGACACCGGGGAGCTGTTTTTT.

The chain carries TRBV14 and TRBJ1-2, with D tentatively TRBD1 (5 bases). Germline values: CDR1 SGHDN, CDR2 FVKESK. Trimming took 5 bases from V and 1 from J, leaving 8 bases between them. The CDR3 has 13 amino acids. The DNA of the CDR3 is TGTGCCAGCAGCTCGGGACTTAACTATGGCTACACCTTC. Translated, it gives CASSSGLNYGYTF.

This chain connects TRBV7-9 to TRBJ2-7, with 7 bases that match TRBD1. This CDR3 spans 15 amino acids. V lost 1 base to trimming and J lost 2 bases; unmatched junction nucleotides: 5. In germline, CDR1 is SEHNR, CDR2 FQNEAQ (reference sequence). The DNA for the CDR3 is TGTGCCAGCAGCTTAGACGGACAGGACCCCTACGAGCAGTACTTC. It yields the protein CASSLDGQDPYEQYF.

CDR3 region: CASSPYQGASTEAFF. The CDR3 nucleotides are TGTGCCAGCTCACCTTACCAGGGGGCGTCCACTGAAGCTTTCTTT. The genes are TRBV18 and TRBJ1-1, with 8 bases that match TRBD1. J lost 4 bases, V lost 3 bases, and 7 bases had no gene match. Germline V gene lookup returns CDR1 KGHSH and CDR2 LQKENI. This CDR3 contains 15 residues.

The chain uses TRBV19 and TRBJ2-7, with 7 positions matching TRBD2. The germline gives CDR1 LNHDA, CDR2 SQIVND (reference sequence). The CDR3 is made up of 15 amino acids. The V and J ends lost 1 base and 3 bases, in that order; junction bases with no gene match: 6. The chain's CDR3 is CASSIGPSGNYEQYF. CDR3 nucleotide sequence: TGTGCCAGTAGTATAGGGCCTAGCGGCAACTACGAGCAGTACTTC.

The chain recombines TRBV5-4 with TRBJ1-1, with D perhaps matching TRBD1 (6 bases). CDR3 size: 14 residues. Germline V gene sequence: CDR1 SGHNT, CDR2 YYREEE (reference sequence). The ends were cut back, 5 bases at V and 5 bases at J, with 16 bases in the middle. The CDR3 bases are TGTGCCAGCAGTTTTCAGGGGTTGGGTACTGAAGCTTTCTTT. The encoded protein is CASSFQGLGTEAFF.

This chain connects TRBV5-1 to TRBJ2-7; D possibly corresponds to TRBD2 (6 bases). CDR1 is SGHRS, CDR2 YFSETQ, per germline. This CDR3 has 15 residues. Trimming left V 0 bases short and J 4 bases short, with 14 bases between. CDR3 in DNA: TGCGCCAGCAGCTTGGCACCGGGAGAGTATTACGAGCAGTACTTC. Translated, it gives CASSLAPGEYYEQYF. The full variable domain, rest sourced from reference TRBV5-1 and TRBJ2-7, is KAGVTQTPRYLIKTRGQQVTLSCSPISGHRSVSWYQQTPGQGLQFLFEYFSETQRNKGNFPGRFSGRQFSNSRSEMNVSTLELGDSALYLCASSLAPGEYYEQYFGPGTRLTVT.

The genes are TRBV4-2 and TRBJ1-1; no definite D call. Germline V lookup: CDR1 LGHNA, CDR2 YNFKEQ. CDR3 length: 14 amino acids. Trimming removed 0 bases at V and 1 base at J, with 6 bases between. The DNA of the CDR3 is TGTGCCAGCAGCCAAGATTTCCGGAACACTGAAGCTTTCTTT. Translating gives CASSQDFRNTEAFF.

The chain employs TRBV29-1 and TRBJ2-5; 7 nucleotides line up with TRBD1. The CDR3 contains 13 residues. The germline V gene encodes CDR1 SQVTM and CDR2 ANQGSEA. V lost 5 bases, J lost 4 bases, and 7 bases stayed unmatched. The CDR3 DNA sequence: TGCAGCGTTTTCACAGGGGCCCCAGAGACCCAGTACTTC. It encodes CSVFTGAPETQYF.

The J gene is TRBJ1-1, the V gene TRBV5-1; perhaps TRBD1 as D (6 bases). With 3 bases removed from V and 4 bases from J, the gap between germline ends came to 13 bases. Germline CDR1 reads SGHRS; CDR2 reads YFSETQ. This CDR3 has 14 amino acids. Here the CDR3 DNA reads TGCGCCAGCAGCTCTATCGGGACATTCACTGAAGCTTTCTTT. Its translation: CASSSIGTFTEAFF.

The rearrangement joins TRBV7-9 to TRBJ2-1; D is ambiguous. The CDR3 loop spans 13 amino acids. The germline V gene has CDR1 SEHNR and CDR2 FQNEAQ (reference sequence). V gave up 4 bases and J gave up 4 bases, with 8 bases separating them. This chain's CDR3 is CASSSPPYNEQFF. For the CDR3, the DNA is TGTGCCAGCAGCTCCCCTCCGTACAATGAGCAGTTCTTC.

This sequence joins TRBV10-3 and TRBJ2-1; D perhaps matches TRBD1 (8 bases). The V and J ends lost 3 bases and 4 bases respectively, with 13 bases between them. Germline V gene lookup returns CDR1 ENHRY and CDR2 SYGVKD. The CDR3 loop spans 15 amino acids. The CDR3 loop is CAISETGGDYNEQFF. In nucleotides, the CDR3 is TGTGCCATCAGTGAAACAGGGGGGGATTACAATGAGCAGTTCTTC.

The chain combines TRBV7-8 with TRBJ2-7; 10 nucleotides agree with TRBD2. This CDR3 contains 17 residues. V gave up 5 bases and J gave up 4 bases; unmatched junction bases: 14. Germline assignment: CDR1 SGHVS and CDR2 FQNEAQ. The CDR3: CASSPSSGSSSRYEQYF. Here the CDR3 DNA reads TGTGCCAGCAGCCCATCTAGCGGGAGTAGCAGTAGGTACGAGCAGTACTTC.

The chain uses TRBV4-1 and TRBJ2-7; the match to TRBD1 covers 8 bases. J was trimmed by 0 bases and V by 5 bases; bases with no gene match: 6. The germline CDR1 and CDR2 sequences are MGHRA and YSYEKL. CDR3 length: 15 residues. In DNA, the CDR3 is TGCGCCAGCAGCTACCGGGACAGGAGCTCCTACGAGCAGTACTTC. Amino acid sequence: CASSYRDRSSYEQYF.

V and J are TRBV28 and TRBJ1-1; 9 bases are shared with TRBD1. J gave up 4 bases and V 4 bases, and 4 bases lay outside the gene matches. The CDR3 length is 14 residues. From germline, CDR1 is MDHEN and CDR2 SYDVKM. CDR3 sequence (DNA): TGTGCCAGCAGTTCGGACAGGGGCCGCACTGAAGCTTTCTTT. It yields the protein CASSSDRGRTEAFF.

This chain uses TRBV4-1 with TRBJ2-3; 8 nucleotides align to TRBD1. This CDR3 comprises 16 residues. The trim removed 4 bases at V and 2 bases at J, leaving 8 bases unmatched. Per germline, CDR1 MGHRA and CDR2 YSYEKL. The CDR3 protein is CASSPLTDRATDTQYF. The CDR3 DNA reads as TGCGCCAGCAGCCCTTTAACGGACAGGGCCACAGATACGCAGTATTTT.

J is TRBJ1-2 and V is TRBV6-5; a weak D match, TRBD1 (6 bases). The CDR3 contains 11 residues. With 10 bases removed from V and 8 bases from J, the gap between germline ends came to 14 bases. Per the germline V gene, CDR1 is MNHEY and CDR2 is SVGAGI. The CDR3 nucleotides are TGTGCCACCTCAGGGGCGAGGGGCTACACCTTC. Protein product: CATSGARGYTF.

The rearrangement uses TRBV5-4 and TRBJ1-2; TRBD1 matches 12 bases. The CDR3 is 11 residues long. After removal of 10 bases from V and 8 bases from J, the junction contained 3 bases not matched to a gene. Germline V gene sequence: CDR1 SGHNT, CDR2 YYREEE (reference sequence). Written as DNA, the CDR3 is TGTGCCTCGGGGACAGGGGGCGGCTACACCTTC. It is translated as CASGTGGGYTF.

This chain uses TRBV11-2 with TRBJ2-1; D perhaps matches TRBD2 (6 bases). Between the trimmed V and J ends, which lost 0 bases and 9 bases, there was a span of 9 bases. This CDR3 is 13 amino acids long. Germline V gene sequence: CDR1 SGHAT, CDR2 FQNNGV. In nucleotides, the CDR3 is TGTGCCAGCAGCTTAGATCGGCGGGGTGAGCAGTTCTTC. Protein sequence: CASSLDRRGEQFF.

The chain joins TRBV7-8 to TRBJ1-5; D unresolved. Germline CDR1 reads SGHVS; CDR2 reads FQNEAQ. CDR3 length: 16 residues. V lost 5 bases and J 2 bases, leaving 16 bases between the germline ends. The CDR3 region is CASSAIGEEGNQPQHF. Here the CDR3 DNA reads TGTGCCAGCAGCGCAATTGGGGAGGAGGGCAATCAGCCCCAGCATTTT.

This chain uses TRBV10-3 with TRBJ2-1, with 9 bases matching TRBD1. Germline V gives CDR1 ENHRY, CDR2 SYGVKD. The CDR3 has 16 residues. The V and J ends lost 6 bases and 1 base, in that order; junction bases with no gene match: 7. CDR3 nucleotide sequence: TGTGCCATCAGATGGACAGGGGAGGATTCCTACAATGAGCAGTTCTTC. It codes for CAIRWTGEDSYNEQFF.